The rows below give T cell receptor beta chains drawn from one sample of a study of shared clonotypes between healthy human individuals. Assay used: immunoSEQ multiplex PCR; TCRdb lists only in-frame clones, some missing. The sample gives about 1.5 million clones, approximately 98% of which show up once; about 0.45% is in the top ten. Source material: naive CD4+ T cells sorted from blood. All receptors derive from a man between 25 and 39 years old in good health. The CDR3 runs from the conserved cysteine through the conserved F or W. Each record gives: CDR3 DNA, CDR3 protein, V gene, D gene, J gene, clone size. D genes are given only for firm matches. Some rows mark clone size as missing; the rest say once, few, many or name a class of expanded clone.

TGTGCCAGCAGGCAACAGGGGACTAACTATGGCTACACCTTC CASRQQGTNYGYTF TRBV28 TRBD1 TRBJ1-2 NA
TGTGCCAGCCTCTCCCAGGGGGTTGGTCAGCCCCAGCATTTT CASLSQGVGQPQHF TRBV28 TRBD1 TRBJ1-5 NA
TGTGCCAGCAGTGAAATGAGTTGGAATGAGCAGTTCTTC CASSEMSWNEQFF TRBV6-1 NA TRBJ2-1 NA
TGTGCCAGCAGTTCTTGGAAGGTAAACACTGAAGCTTTCTTT CASSSWKVNTEAFF TRBV6-5 NA TRBJ1-1 NA
TGCGCCAGCAGTCAATCTTCCAGGATTGGGAAAGCGGTTCAGCCCCAGCATTTT CASSQSSRIGKAVQPQHF TRBV23-1 NA TRBJ1-5 once
TGTGCCAGCAGCTTGGTAGGGGGCGAGAGCAATGAGCAGTTCTTC CASSLVGGESNEQFF TRBV5-6 TRBD1 TRBJ2-1 NA
TGTGCCATCAGTGAGACGGCCAGATCGGGCCGGGGTGAAGCTTTCTTT CAISETARSGRGEAFF TRBV10-3 NA TRBJ1-1 NA
TGTGCCAGCAGTTACACGGGACTAGCGGGGTCAGATACGCAGTATTTT CASSYTGLAGSDTQYF TRBV6-5 TRBD2 TRBJ2-3 once
TGCGCCAGCAGCTTGTCAAGCTCCGATACGCAGTATTTT CASSLSSSDTQYF TRBV5-1 NA TRBJ2-3 NA
TGTGCCAGCAGCTTAGTCCGCCTGACAAGTCGGAGGAGGGGGGCAGATACGCAGTATTTT CASSLVRLTSRRRGADTQYF TRBV7-6 NA TRBJ2-3 NA
TGTGCCAGCAGTCCTTATCCTCCAAATGGGGGAGCCACAACCGGGGAGCTGTTTTTT CASSPYPPNGGATTGELFF TRBV5-4 NA TRBJ2-2 NA
TGCAGCGTTGCGGACAGGGCTACCGGGGAGCTGTTTTTT CSVADRATGELFF TRBV29-1 TRBD1 TRBJ2-2 NA
TGTGCCAGTAGTCCCGGGACGGGGTATCAGCCCCAGCATTTT CASSPGTGYQPQHF TRBV19 NA TRBJ1-5 NA
TGTGCCAGCTCATCTCTCCCAACCAATGAGCAGTTCTTC CASSSLPTNEQFF TRBV18 NA TRBJ2-1 NA
TGTGCCAGCAGCTTAATGGGTCTCACAGATACGCAGTATTTT CASSLMGLTDTQYF TRBV11-3 NA TRBJ2-3 NA
TGTGCCAGCAGTGAAGCGGGGCTACCAACCTACGAGCAGTACTTC CASSEAGLPTYEQYF TRBV2 NA TRBJ2-7 once
TGTGCCAGCAGAGGACAACAGGGTACTCAGCCCCAGCATTTT CASRGQQGTQPQHF TRBV27 NA TRBJ1-5 NA
TGCGCCAGCAGCTTGTTCGCTAGCGGAGCCTCCTACAATGAGCAGTTCTTC CASSLFASGASYNEQFF TRBV5-1 TRBD2 TRBJ2-1 NA
TGTGCCAGAAGCTTGTCGACTGGGGTTAATGAAAAACTGTTTTTT CARSLSTGVNEKLFF TRBV5-3 NA TRBJ1-4 NA
TGTGCCAGCAGCTTGGCAGGGCTAGAGACCCAGTACTTC CASSLAGLETQYF TRBV5-4 NA TRBJ2-5 NA
TGTGCCACCAGCGGGGGACTAGCGGGAAGCTCCTACAATGAGCAGTTCTTC CATSGGLAGSSYNEQFF TRBV15 TRBD2 TRBJ2-1 NA
TGTGCCAGCAGTGTCCACGCCGGGACAGGGGGAGAAAAACTGTTTTTT CASSVHAGTGGEKLFF TRBV28 TRBD1 TRBJ1-4 NA
TGTGCCATCAGTGCTAGCGGGACGAACACCGGGGAGCTGTTTTTT CAISASGTNTGELFF TRBV10-3 TRBD2 TRBJ2-2 NA
TGTGCCAGCAGTTCCGAGATCAACACCGGGGAGCTGTTTTTT CASSSEINTGELFF TRBV6-4 NA TRBJ2-2 NA
TGCGCCAGCAGCGTTCCGTCGACAGGGGGAGTGGAGACCCAGTACTTC CASSVPSTGGVETQYF TRBV5-1 TRBD1 TRBJ2-5 NA
TGTGCCAGCAGTTTTCGGGCGGGGATTGGCACAGATACGCAGTATTTT CASSFRAGIGTDTQYF TRBV28 NA TRBJ2-3 NA
TGTGCCAGCAGCCTAGCGGCCTTATCATCCTACGAGCAGTACTTC CASSLAALSSYEQYF TRBV27 TRBD2 TRBJ2-7 NA
TGTGCCAGCTCGCCCGGGACGGCCACTAGTGGCTACACCTTC CASSPGTATSGYTF TRBV18 NA TRBJ1-2 NA
TGTGCCAGCCGGACAGGGACTAATTCCTACGAGCAGTACTTC CASRTGTNSYEQYF TRBV27 NA TRBJ2-7 NA
TGTGCCAGCAGCGTAGTAAGCGGGAGGCGTAACACCGGGGAGCTGTTTTTT CASSVVSGRRNTGELFF TRBV9 TRBD2 TRBJ2-2 NA
TGTGCCAGCAGTTCCCCCCCAGGGGGTAACTATGGCTACACCTTC CASSSPPGGNYGYTF TRBV28 TRBD1 TRBJ1-2 once
TGTGCCAGCAGGTTCGGTAGGGACACTGAAGCTTTCTTT CASRFGRDTEAFF TRBV7-2 NA TRBJ1-1 NA
TGCGCCAGCAGCTTGTTAGCGCAGGCTACCGGGGAGCTGTTTTTT CASSLLAQATGELFF TRBV5-1 NA TRBJ2-2 NA
TGCGCCAGCAAAAGCTCCAGCCGGACGAACTCCTACGAGCAGTACTTC CASKSSSRTNSYEQYF TRBV5-1 NA TRBJ2-7 once
TGCGCCAGCAGCTTGATCAGGGAGGGAGAGACCCAGTACTTC CASSLIREGETQYF TRBV5-1 TRBD2 TRBJ2-5 NA